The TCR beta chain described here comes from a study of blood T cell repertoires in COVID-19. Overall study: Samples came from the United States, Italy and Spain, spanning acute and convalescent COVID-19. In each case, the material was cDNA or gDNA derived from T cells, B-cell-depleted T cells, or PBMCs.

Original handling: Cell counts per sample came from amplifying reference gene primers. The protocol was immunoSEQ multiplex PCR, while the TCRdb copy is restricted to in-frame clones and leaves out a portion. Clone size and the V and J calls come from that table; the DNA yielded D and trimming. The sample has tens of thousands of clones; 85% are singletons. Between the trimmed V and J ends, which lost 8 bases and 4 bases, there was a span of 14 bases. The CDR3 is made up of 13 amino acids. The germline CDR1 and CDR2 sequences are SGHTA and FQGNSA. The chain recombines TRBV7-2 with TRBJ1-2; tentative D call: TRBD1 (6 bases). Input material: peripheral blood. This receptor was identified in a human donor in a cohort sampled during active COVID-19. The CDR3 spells CASAGAVGYGYTF. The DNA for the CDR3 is TGTGCCAGCGCAGGGGCGGTTGGCTATGGCTACACCTTC.